This T cell receptor beta chain appears in the sequencing data of a study of blood T cell repertoires in COVID-19. Here immunoSEQ multiplex PCR was the method, and the copy in TCRdb shows in-frame clones only, minus some. The sample lists roughly 300,000 clones, around 86% occurring once. J lost 0 bases, V lost 4 bases, and 8 bases had no gene match. The CDR3 extends over 17 amino acids. Germline V gives CDR1 KGHSH, CDR2 LQKENI. This chain connects TRBV18 to TRBJ1-3; 8 positions agree with TRBD1. The source of this sequence is a woman in her fifties or sixties with active or convalescent COVID-19. Sequencing input: peripheral blood. CDR3 residues: CASSQPGQAFSGNTIYF. The DNA for the CDR3 is TGTGCCAGCTCACAACCGGGACAGGCATTCTCTGGAAACACCATATATTTT.